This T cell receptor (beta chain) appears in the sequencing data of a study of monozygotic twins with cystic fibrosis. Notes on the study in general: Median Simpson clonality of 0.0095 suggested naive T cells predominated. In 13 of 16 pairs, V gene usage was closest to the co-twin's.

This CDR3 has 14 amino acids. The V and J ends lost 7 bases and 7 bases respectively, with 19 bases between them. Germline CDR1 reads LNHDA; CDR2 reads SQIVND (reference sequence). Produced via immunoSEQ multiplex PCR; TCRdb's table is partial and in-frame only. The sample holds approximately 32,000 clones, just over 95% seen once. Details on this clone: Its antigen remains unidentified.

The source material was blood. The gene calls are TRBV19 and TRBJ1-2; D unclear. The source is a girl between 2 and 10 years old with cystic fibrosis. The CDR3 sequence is CASIRRLGAVGYTF. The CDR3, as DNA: TGTGCCAGTATTCGTAGGCTGGGAGCGGTTGGCTACACCTTC.